This T cell receptor beta chain was recorded in a study of CD8+ T cells in alopecia areata. For the study at large: It was oral tofacitinib, at 5 to 10 mg twice daily, that treated patients received. Study observations and caveats: Scalp and blood samples kept many expanded lesional clones throughout tofacitinib.

Treatment defined: oral pan-JAK inhibitor, 5-10 mg twice daily. Following RNA extraction, reverse transcription yielded cDNA that acted as the sequencing template. Produced via immunoSEQ multiplex PCR; TCRdb's table is partial and in-frame only. The sample holds about 140,000 clones, 80% to 90% seen once. The germline V gene has CDR1 LNHDA and CDR2 SQIVND (reference sequence). This CDR3 contains 12 residues. The V and J ends lost 4 bases and 12 bases respectively, with 12 bases between them. This clone was detected a few times. The antigen is undetermined. The input for sequencing was CD8+ T cells sorted from blood, taken at week 4, from a patient treated with tofacitinib. J is TRBJ1-4 and V is TRBV19; D remains ambiguous. This TCR came from a human donor with alopecia areata. This chain's CDR3 is CASSSVGLELFF. CDR3 DNA sequence: TGTGCCAGTAGTAGTGTTGGTCTGGAACTGTTTTTT.